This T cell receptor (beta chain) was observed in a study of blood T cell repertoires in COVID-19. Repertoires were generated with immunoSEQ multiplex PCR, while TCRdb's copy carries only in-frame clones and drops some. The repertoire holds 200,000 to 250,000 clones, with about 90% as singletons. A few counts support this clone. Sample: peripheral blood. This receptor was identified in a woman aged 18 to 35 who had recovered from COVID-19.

The CDR3 reads CATRGPYTDTQYF. CDR3 DNA sequence: TGTGCCACAAGGGGTCCCTACACAGATACGCAGTATTTT. This chain joins TRBV10-3 and TRBJ2-3, with D maybe TRBD1 (5 bases). The CDR3 is 13 amino acids. V was cut by 10 bases and J by 2 bases, with 13 bases left in between. Germline V gene sequence: CDR1 ENHRY, CDR2 SYGVKD.